What follows are 26 T cell receptor beta chains derived from one specimen sequenced in a study of low-dose radiotherapy and immunotherapy resistance in tumors. Time point specified: after trial treatment. Stated treatment: LDRT plus nivolumab, ipilimumab, low-dose cyclophosphamide and aspirin (RACIN trial). Priming of first-strand cDNA relied on TRAV- and TRBV-specific primers (covering alpha and beta chains). It was with a constant-region primer and a V-primer adapter that TCRs were amplified over around 19 PCR cycles. TCRdb re-called the reads through MiXCR, storing one row per CDR3 protein. This sample has some 38,000 distinct CDR3 sequences; roughly 20% occur once, and the top ten carry approximately 8.3%. This specimen consisted of PBMCs, obtained after low-dose radiotherapy plus immunotherapy. The source of these receptors is a female donor with ovarian cancer.

This chain uses TRBV10-3 with TRBJ2-7; 13 positions agree with TRBD2. The V and J ends lost 4 bases and 0 bases, in that order; junction bases with no gene match: 12. The CDR3 is made up of 19 amino acids. Germline values: CDR1 ENHRY, CDR2 SYGVKD. The chain's CDR3 is CAISATPRTSGGRSYEQYF. DNA for the CDR3: TGTGCCATCAGTGCCACCCCCCGGACTAGCGGGGGACGCTCCTACGAGCAGTACTTC.

This chain uses TRBV24-1 with TRBJ2-1; the match to TRBD1 covers 9 bases. Germline V gene lookup returns CDR1 KGHDR and CDR2 SFDVKD. The V and J ends lost 4 bases and 7 bases, in that order; junction bases with no gene match: 7. This CDR3 has 15 amino acids. The CDR3 sequence: CATSDLGQGRNEQFF. The CDR3 region has the DNA TGTGCCACCAGTGACCTTGGACAGGGGAGGAATGAGCAGTTCTTC.

A few counts support this clonotype. The chain employs TRBV19 and TRBJ1-4; 7 bases match TRBD1. Germline V CDR1 and CDR2: LNHDA, SQIVND (reference sequence). This CDR3 is built from 16 residues. With 7 bases clipped from V and 5 bases from J, the junction kept 13 bases outside the gene matches. The CDR3 here is CASMPARTGNNEKLFF. CDR3 in DNA: TGTGCCAGTATGCCGGCCCGGACAGGAAACAATGAAAAACTGTTTTTT.

CDR3: CASSNNRGTSGYTF. The CDR3 nucleotides are TGTGCCAGCAGTAACAACAGGGGAACAAGTGGCTACACCTTC. The chain recombines TRBV12-3 or TRBV12-4 with TRBJ1-2, with 7 bases matching TRBD1. With 5 bases clipped from V and 7 bases from J, the junction kept 10 bases outside the gene matches. The CDR3 sequence is 14 residues long.

Many counts were recorded for this clonotype. The chain recombines TRBV28 with TRBJ2-3; TRBD2 matches at 7 bases. This CDR3 region has 17 residues. Germline loops: CDR1 MDHEN, CDR2 SYDVKM. Trimming removed 2 bases from V and 5 bases from J; junction bases left unmatched: 13. CDR3 DNA: TGTGCCAGCAGTTTAGACGTTGGCGGGAGCAGCGGAGATACGCAGTATTTT. Protein sequence: CASSLDVGGSSGDTQYF.

The sample holds one count of this clonotype. V and J are TRBV7-2 and TRBJ1-4; 7 bases are shared with TRBD1. The CDR3 length is 15 residues. CDR1 is SGHTA and CDR2 is FQGNSA in the germline V gene. The junction had 9 bases not matched to a gene; V was cut back by 6 bases and J by 5 bases. CDR3 nucleotides: TGTGCCAGCAGTACCTACAGGGGTGCGAATGAAAAACTGTTTTTT. Protein: CASSTYRGANEKLFF.

This clonotype was picked up many times. The V gene is TRBV5-1, the J gene TRBJ1-6, with D possibly being TRBD1 (5 bases). The CDR3 totals 15 residues. Trimming took off 5 bases at V and 7 bases at J, with 16 bases between the two ends. Per germline, CDR1 SGHRS and CDR2 YFSETQ. The CDR3 region is CASRPQQESNSPLHF. The CDR3 DNA sequence: TGCGCCAGCAGGCCTCAACAGGAGTCCAATTCACCCCTCCACTTT.

The chain links TRBV28 to TRBJ2-6; no reliable D call. Looked up from germline, CDR1 is MDHEN and CDR2 is SYDVKM. The CDR3 is 13 residues long. CDR3 sequence reads: CGSATPGANVLTF. The DNA for the CDR3 is TGTGGGTCGGCGACCCCTGGGGCCAACGTCCTGACTTTC.

This clonotype was seen many times. The V gene is TRBV2, the J gene TRBJ2-7; TRBD1 is a possible D gene (6 bases). Germline V gives CDR1 SNHLY, CDR2 FYNNEI. With 5 bases removed from V and 6 bases from J, the gap between germline ends came to 11 bases. The CDR3 loop spans 12 amino acids. This CDR3 reads CASSTTGSEQYF. In DNA, the CDR3 is TGTGCCAGCAGTACCACAGGGAGCGAGCAGTACTTC. The variable domain in full, with the rest retrieved from reference TRBV2 and TRBJ2-7, is EPEVTQTPSHQVTQMGQEVILRCVPISNHLYFYWYRQILGQKVEFLVSFYNNEISEKSEIFDDQFSVERPDGSNFTLKIRSTKLEDSAMYFCASSTTGSEQYFGPGTRLTVT.

This clonotype was observed many times. This chain connects TRBV6-2 or TRBV6-3 to TRBJ2-1; TRBD2 matches at 10 bases. Germline lookup yields CDR1 MNHEY and CDR2 SVGEGT. Trimming removed 4 bases from V and 2 bases from J; junction bases left unmatched: 11. CDR3 length equals 18 residues. The CDR3 nucleotides are TGTGCCAGCAGTTCGTCTAGCGGGGGAGCCCGCACCTACAATGAGCAGTTCTTC. Protein: CASSSSSGGARTYNEQFF.

V is TRBV6-8 and J is TRBJ2-3, with 9 bases matching TRBD1. Germline CDR1 and CDR2: MNHGY and SAAAGT. V lost 5 bases, J lost 1 base, and 4 bases stayed unmatched. This CDR3 is 15 amino acids long. The CDR3 DNA follows: TGTGCCAGCAGTAACCGGGACAGGGGCACAGATACGCAGTATTTT. It codes for CASSNRDRGTDTQYF.

By proportion, this clonotype is medium-sized. The chain has TRBV10-3 and TRBJ2-5; tentative D call: TRBD1 (6 bases). The length of the CDR3 is 14 residues. Germline CDR1 is ENHRY and CDR2 is SYGVKD. V lost 6 bases and J 4 bases, leaving 15 bases between the germline ends. CDR3 residues: CAISTGSYGETQYF. DNA for the CDR3: TGTGCCATCAGCACAGGGTCATACGGAGAGACCCAGTACTTC.

This clonotype showed up many times. The chain employs TRBV6-5 and TRBJ1-2; 7 positions match TRBD1. The CDR3 totals 14 residues. Germline CDR1 and CDR2: MNHEY and SVGAGI. Trimming took 5 bases from V and 10 from J; bases not matched to a gene: 13. The CDR3 region is CASSQGGGVGLYTF. In DNA form, the CDR3 reads TGTGCCAGCAGTCAAGGGGGCGGGGTTGGACTCTACACCTTC.

The chain has TRBV6-1 and TRBJ1-5; TRBD1 matches 8 bases. V lost 10 bases and J lost 1; bases outside the gene matches: 9. The CDR3 extends over 15 amino acids. CDR1 and CDR2 (germline): MNHNS, SASEGT. Here the CDR3 DNA reads TGTGCCACTCAATTACAGGGGGGGAGCAATCAGCCCCAGCATTTT. Encoded protein: CATQLQGGSNQPQHF.

This clonotype showed up many times. The rearrangement uses TRBV12-3 or TRBV12-4 and TRBJ2-2; 8 nucleotides match TRBD2. Unmatched junction bases numbered 5, after V lost 3 bases and J lost 8 bases. The CDR3 is 14 amino acids. CDR3 sequence reads: CASSLRGAGGELFF. For the CDR3, the DNA is TGTGCCAGCAGTTTGCGGGGGGCAGGGGGGGAGCTGTTTTTT.

This clonotype has a count of ten or more. The CDR3 loop reads CASSWTSGGAGTDTQYF. The CDR3 region has the DNA TGTGCCAGCAGCTGGACTAGCGGTGGAGCGGGGACAGATACGCAGTATTTT. The V and J genes are TRBV3-1 and TRBJ2-3, with 10 bases lining up with TRBD2. This CDR3 has 17 amino acids. Germline CDR1 is LGHDT and CDR2 is YNNKEL (reference sequence). V dropped 5 bases and J dropped 3; count of bases not matched to a gene: 11.

This clonotype was observed at least ten times. The chain employs TRBV5-1 and TRBJ1-1, with TRBD1 as a possible D gene (5 bases). The ends were cut back, 4 bases at V and 2 bases at J, with 12 bases in the middle. The CDR3 has 14 residues. CDR1 SGHRS and CDR2 YFSETQ come from the germline V gene. The CDR3 region is CASSQVGANTEAFF. CDR3 nucleotide sequence: TGCGCCAGCAGCCAGGTCGGGGCAAACACTGAAGCTTTCTTT.

This clonotype was seen many times. The chain couples TRBV28 to TRBJ2-2; no definite D call. This CDR3 has 12 amino acids. Trimming removed 6 bases at V and 5 bases at J, with 7 bases between. Germline V gene data show CDR1 as MDHEN and CDR2 as SYDVKM. CDR3 amino acids: CASSLRTGELFF. Written as DNA, the CDR3 is TGTGCCAGCAGCCTACGTACCGGGGAGCTGTTTTTT.

This clonotype was seen many times. V and J are TRBV30 and TRBJ1-5; D uncertain. Germline lookup yields CDR1 GTSNPN and CDR2 SVGIG (reference sequence). Trimming left V 0 bases short and J 4 bases short, with 10 bases between. The CDR3 covers 14 residues. The CDR3 region has the DNA TGTGCCTGGAGTGTTCTTAATGGGAATCAGCCCCAGCATTTT. It translates to CAWSVLNGNQPQHF.

This sequence joins TRBV5-4 and TRBJ2-7, with 8 nucleotides matching TRBD2. Trimming removed 0 bases from V and 0 bases from J; junction bases left unmatched: 5. Germline lookup yields CDR1 SGHNT and CDR2 YYREEE (reference sequence). The CDR3 covers 16 residues. The CDR3 here is CASSLGRGGSSYEQYF. For the CDR3, the DNA is TGTGCCAGCAGCTTGGGCCGCGGGGGGAGCTCCTACGAGCAGTACTTC.

This clonotype is classed as medium-sized. The chain recombines TRBV2 with TRBJ2-1; 7 positions agree with TRBD1. The germline V gene has CDR1 SNHLY and CDR2 FYNNEI. The V and J ends lost 7 bases and 5 bases, in that order; junction bases with no gene match: 11. This CDR3 is 15 amino acids long. The DNA of the CDR3 is TGTGCCAGCAACGTAGGGCAGGGACAGAACAATGAGCAGTTCTTC. Residues: CASNVGQGQNNEQFF.

This clonotype was found many times. The genes are TRBV28 and TRBJ2-7; 13 nucleotides match TRBD2. Losses at the gene ends were 8 bases for V and 13 bases for J; bases not matched to a gene: 11. The CDR3 length is 13 residues. Germline lookup yields CDR1 MDHEN and CDR2 SYDVKM. CDR3 protein: CASQTSGRPLGYF. The CDR3, as DNA: TGTGCCAGCCAGACTAGCGGGAGGCCCCTGGGATACTTC.

This clonotype was picked up many times. The chain uses TRBV7-9 and TRBJ2-3; 7 nucleotides align to TRBD2. V gave up 6 bases and J gave up 6 bases; unmatched junction bases: 12. Germline CDR1 is SEHNR and CDR2 is FQNEAQ (reference sequence). The CDR3 is 15 residues long. The CDR3 loop is CASRPSRAGVDTQYF. Written as DNA, the CDR3 is TGTGCCAGCAGACCTTCGCGGGCGGGGGTGGATACGCAGTATTTT.

This clonotype has a handful of counts. The chain is built from TRBV28 and TRBJ1-6, with 8 bases matching TRBD1. The CDR3 covers 15 residues. The trim removed 6 bases at V and 8 bases at J, leaving 9 bases unmatched. Germline-derived CDR1 and CDR2 are MDHEN and SYDVKM. The CDR3 loop is CASSPTQGADSPLHF. The CDR3 DNA reads as TGTGCCAGCAGCCCTACCCAGGGGGCTGATTCACCCCTCCACTTT.

This clonotype has a count of ten or more. The chain combines TRBV29-1 with TRBJ2-1, with D maybe TRBD1 (5 bases). Trimming shortened V by 3 bases and J by 0 bases, and 9 bases separated the two germline ends. The CDR3 is 14 residues long. Germline V lookup: CDR1 SQVTM, CDR2 ANQGSEA. The CDR3 DNA reads TGCAGCGTTGAGGGCAGGGCCTCCTACAATGAGCAGTTCTTC. Amino acid sequence: CSVEGRASYNEQFF.

This clonotype was detected many times. The CDR3 bases are TGCGCCAGCAGCTTGGGGCCGGGACAGGGGGGGTACGAGCAGTACTTC. Protein product: CASSLGPGQGGYEQYF. The chain couples TRBV5-1 to TRBJ2-7, with 11 bases that match TRBD1. J was trimmed by 4 bases and V by 0 bases; bases with no gene match: 6. The CDR3 contains 16 residues. Germline CDR1 reads SGHRS; CDR2 reads YFSETQ.